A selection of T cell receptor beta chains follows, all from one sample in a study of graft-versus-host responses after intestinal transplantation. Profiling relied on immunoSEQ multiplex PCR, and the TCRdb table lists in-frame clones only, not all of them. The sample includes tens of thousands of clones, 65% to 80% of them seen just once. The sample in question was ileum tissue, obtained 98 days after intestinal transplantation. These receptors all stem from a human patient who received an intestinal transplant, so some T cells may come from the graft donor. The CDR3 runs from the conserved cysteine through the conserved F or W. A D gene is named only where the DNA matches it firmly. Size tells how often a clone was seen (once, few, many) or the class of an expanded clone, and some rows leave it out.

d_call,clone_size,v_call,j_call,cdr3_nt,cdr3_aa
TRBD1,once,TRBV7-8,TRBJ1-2,TGTGCCAGCAGCCCTGACAGGGTCCGTGGCTACACCTTC,CASSPDRVRGYTF
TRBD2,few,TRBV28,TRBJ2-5,TGTGCCAGCAGTGGGACTAGCGGGGGGGACAAAGAGACCCAGTACTTC,CASSGTSGGDKETQYF
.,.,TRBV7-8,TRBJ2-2,TGTGCCAGCAGCGTCACCAGGGATTCCGGGGAGCTGTTTTTT,CASSVTRDSGELFF
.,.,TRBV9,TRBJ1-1,TGTGCCAGCAGCGCCGGTATGGGCCGGACTGAAGCTTTCTTT,CASSAGMGRTEAFF
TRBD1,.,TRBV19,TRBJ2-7,TGTGCCAGTAGTTCTGGGACAGCTAGGTACGAGCAGTACTTC,CASSSGTARYEQYF
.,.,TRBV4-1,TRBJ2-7,TGCGCCAGCAGCCAAGGAAAGGGCGCCTACGAGCAGTACTTC,CASSQGKGAYEQYF
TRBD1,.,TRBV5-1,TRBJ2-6,TGCGCCAGCAGCACAGGGGTGCTCTCTGGGGCCAACGTCCTGACTTTC,CASSTGVLSGANVLTF
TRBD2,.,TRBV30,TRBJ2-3,TGTGCCTGGAGCTTGGGACTAGCGGGGAGCACAGATACGCAGTATTTT,CAWSLGLAGSTDTQYF
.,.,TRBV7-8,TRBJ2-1,TGTGCCAGCAGCTTAGCGCCAGGGACATGGGTTTCCTACAATGAGCAGTTCTTC,CASSLAPGTWVSYNEQFF
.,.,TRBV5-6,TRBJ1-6,TGTGCCAGCTCCCTCCGGCAGGTCGTTAATTCACCCCTCCACTTT,CASSLRQVVNSPLHF
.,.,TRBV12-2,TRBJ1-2,TGTGCAAGTCGCTTGCGCTTAGGTAGGGGCTACACCTTC,CASRLRLGRGYTF
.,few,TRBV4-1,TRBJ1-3,TGCGCCAGCAGCCAAGATGAGTTTTGGAGGGATGGAAACACCATATATTTT,CASSQDEFWRDGNTIYF
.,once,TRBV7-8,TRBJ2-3,TGTGCCAGCAGCTTACTTATTATAGATACGCAGTATTTT,CASSLLIIDTQYF
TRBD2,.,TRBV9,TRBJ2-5,TGTGCCAGCAGCGCGGGGTGGGCGGGGGACTTCTTCGAGACCCAGTACTTC,CASSAGWAGDFFETQYF
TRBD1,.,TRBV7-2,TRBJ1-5,TGTGCCAGCAGCCCCCGACAGGGAACCCAGCCCCAGCATTTT,CASSPRQGTQPQHF
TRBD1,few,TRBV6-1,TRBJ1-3,TGTGCCAGCAGTGTTACCCAAGAAGACAGGGGGACAGCTGGAAACACCATATATTTT,CASSVTQEDRGTAGNTIYF
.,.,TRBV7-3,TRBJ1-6,TGTGCCAGCAGCCTAGGTTACGGTTCACCCCTCCACTTT,CASSLGYGSPLHF
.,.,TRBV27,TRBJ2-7,TGTGCCAGCAGTTTCTTAGCGTTCGGGTACGAGCAGTACTTC,CASSFLAFGYEQYF
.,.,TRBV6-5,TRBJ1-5,TGTGCCAGCAGACTATTTAATAGCAATCAGCCCCAGCATTTT,CASRLFNSNQPQHF
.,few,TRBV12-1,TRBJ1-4,TGTGCCAGCAGGGGAACGAGGGTGTTTTTT,CASRGTRVFF
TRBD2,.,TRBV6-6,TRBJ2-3,TGTGCCAGCAGTTATAGCGGGGGGATGACAGATACGCAGTATTTT,CASSYSGGMTDTQYF
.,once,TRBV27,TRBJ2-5,TGTGCCAGCAGTTTAGTCGGGGCGCACCAAGAGACCCAGTACTTC,CASSLVGAHQETQYF
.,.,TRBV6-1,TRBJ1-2,TGTGCCACCCAGAGGGCTGGCCCAGCTTATGGCTACACCTTC,CATQRAGPAYGYTF
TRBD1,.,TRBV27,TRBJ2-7,TGTGCCAGCAGTCTGTCCGGGACAGGGGTCTACGAGCAGTACTTC,CASSLSGTGVYEQYF
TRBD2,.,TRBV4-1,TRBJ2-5,TGCGCCAGCGCTTCGCTAGCGGGAACACAAGAGACCCAGTACTTC,CASASLAGTQETQYF
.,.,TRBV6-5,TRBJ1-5,TGTGCCAGCAGTGTTGGGGAGGGTGGCAATCAGCCCCAGCATTTT,CASSVGEGGNQPQHF
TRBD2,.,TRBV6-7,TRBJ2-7,TGTGCCAGCAGCTCCAGGGCTAGCGGGGCCTACGAGCAGTACTTC,CASSSRASGAYEQYF
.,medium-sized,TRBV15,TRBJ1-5,TGTGCCACCAGCAGCAACAGGGTTCAGCCCCAGCATTTT,CATSSNRVQPQHF
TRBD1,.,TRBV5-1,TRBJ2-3,TGCGCCAGCAGCTCTCCAGACAGGGAAAGCACAGATACGCAGTATTTT,CASSSPDRESTDTQYF
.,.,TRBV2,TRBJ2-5,TGTGCCAGCAGTGATAGTTCGGAGACCCAGTACTTC,CASSDSSETQYF
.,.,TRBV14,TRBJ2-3,TGTGCCAGCAGCCAAGACCTTAGGGATACGCAGTATTTT,CASSQDLRDTQYF
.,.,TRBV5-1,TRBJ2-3,TGCGCCAGCAGCTTGTCGACGGTGAGAACAGATACGCAGTATTTT,CASSLSTVRTDTQYF
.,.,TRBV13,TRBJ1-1,TGTGCCAGCAGCTTGGGGGGGCCCGGCACTGAAGCTTTCTTT,CASSLGGPGTEAFF
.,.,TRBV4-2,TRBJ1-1,TGTGCCAGCAGCTTCCGGGGCCGGGGGAGGACTGAAGCTTTCTTT,CASSFRGRGRTEAFF
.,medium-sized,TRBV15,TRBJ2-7,TGTGCCACCAGCAGAGGCAGGGGGGAAGGCTACGAGCAGTACTTC,CATSRGRGEGYEQYF
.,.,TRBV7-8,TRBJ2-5,TGTGCCAGCAGCTTCTCGGGAAACCAAGAGACCCAGTACTTC,CASSFSGNQETQYF
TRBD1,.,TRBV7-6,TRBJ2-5,TGTGCCAGCAGCTCCTACAGGGGGGAAGAGACCCAGTACTTC,CASSSYRGEETQYF
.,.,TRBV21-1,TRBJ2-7,TGTGCCAGCACCCAAAGGGACAGGGGAGACTACGAGCAGTACTTC,CASTQRDRGDYEQYF
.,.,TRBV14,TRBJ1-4,TGTGCCAGCAGCTCAACCGCCTCCGGTGCAACTAATGAAAAACTGTTTTTT,CASSSTASGATNEKLFF
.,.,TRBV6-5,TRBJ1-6,TGTGCCAGCAGTTACGACAGTCGGTCACCCCTCCACTTT,CASSYDSRSPLHF